These 27 T cell receptor beta chains originate from one sample sequenced in a study of cytomegalovirus exposure and HLA in healthy donors. Produced via immunoSEQ multiplex PCR; TCRdb's table is partial and in-frame only. This table has 160,000 or so clones, more than 75% appearing once. Sequenced sample: PBMCs. The receptors originated from a man younger than 35 in good health and CMV-seronegative.

This chain connects TRBV4-1 to TRBJ1-2; D not resolved. This CDR3 has 15 amino acids. Germline CDR1 and CDR2: MGHRA and YSYEKL. V lost 5 bases, J lost 3 bases, and 16 bases lay in between. The CDR3 DNA sequence: TGCGCCAGCAGCACCCCTGTGTATGGAGACTATGGCTACACCTTC. Residues: CASSTPVYGDYGYTF.

The chain couples TRBV30 to TRBJ1-6; a weak D match, TRBD1 (6 bases). Per germline, CDR1 GTSNPN and CDR2 SVGIG (reference sequence). This CDR3 is 14 amino acids long. Trimming cost V 4 bases and J 6 bases, with 13 bases left between them. CDR3 coding DNA: TGTGCCTGGAACCGGGACATACTTAATTCACCCCTCCACTTT. Its protein product is CAWNRDILNSPLHF.

Notes on this clone: Sequence at one end of the junction differs from germline and may be a read error. This chain joins TRBV14 and TRBJ1-1, with TRBD1 matching 8 bases. Germline values: CDR1 SGHDN, CDR2 FVKESK. The CDR3 runs to 16 residues. CDR3 coding DNA: TGTGCCAGCAGCCGACCGGGACAGGCCCTGAAGACTGAAGCTTTCTTT. Its translation: CASSRPGQALKTEAFF.

The chain employs TRBV4-1 and TRBJ1-5; a possible D gene is TRBD1 (6 bases). The germline V and J ends were trimmed by 3 bases and 3 bases, with 12 bases remaining between them. This CDR3 comprises 15 residues. From germline, CDR1 is MGHRA and CDR2 YSYEKL. The CDR3, as DNA: TGCGCCAGCAGCCACGTAGACAGGCTCAATCAGCCCCAGCATTTT. It codes for CASSHVDRLNQPQHF.

V gene TRBV5-1 combines with J gene TRBJ2-3, with D possibly TRBD2 on 6 matching bases. Deletions cut 0 bases from V and 2 bases from J, with 10 bases between. Germline loops: CDR1 SGHRS, CDR2 YFSETQ. CDR3 size: 15 residues. CDR3 sequence: CASSLVSGPTDTQYF. The CDR3 coding sequence is TGCGCCAGCAGCTTGGTTAGCGGCCCCACAGATACGCAGTATTTT.

CDR3 sequence reads: CASTPDRHQETQYF. CDR3 DNA sequence: TGCGCCAGCACCCCGGACAGGCACCAAGAGACCCAGTACTTC. The chain employs TRBV5-1 and TRBJ2-5; 7 positions agree with TRBD1. Germline trimming cut 6 bases from V and 0 bases from J; bases unmatched to any gene: 5. The CDR3 totals 14 residues. Germline loops: CDR1 SGHRS, CDR2 YFSETQ.

This chain links TRBV6-1 with TRBJ1-2; a possible D gene is TRBD1 (5 bases). The CDR3 covers 15 residues. The V gene's germline CDR1 is MNHNS and CDR2 SASEGT. The V end was cut by 3 bases, the J end by 3 bases, with 14 bases between. The CDR3 DNA is TGTGCCAGCAGTGATGGGGGGTCCGTTTACTATGGCTACACCTTC. It yields the protein CASSDGGSVYYGYTF.

The chain joins TRBV27 to TRBJ2-5; D gene unclear. Germline V gene data show CDR1 as MNHEY and CDR2 as SMNVEV (reference sequence). V was trimmed by 7 bases and J by 2 bases, leaving 8 bases between them. This CDR3 spans 12 amino acids. For the CDR3, the DNA is TGTGCCAGCACTACGATTCAAGAGACCCAGTACTTC. Residues: CASTTIQETQYF.

This clone came up many times. This chain connects TRBV6-1 to TRBJ2-7; 13 positions agree with TRBD2. The CDR3 has 15 amino acids. V lost 1 base and J lost 3; bases outside the gene matches: 0. Germline lookup yields CDR1 MNHNS and CDR2 SASEGT. CDR3 coding DNA: TGTGCCAGCAGTGAAGGGACTAGCGGGAGCTACGAGCAGTACTTC. This codes for CASSEGTSGSYEQYF.

This sequence joins TRBV4-1 and TRBJ2-3, with D maybe TRBD2 (6 bases). The CDR3 is made up of 15 amino acids. V was cut by 4 bases and J by 4 bases, with 15 bases left in between. Germline V CDR1 and CDR2: MGHRA, YSYEKL. The chain's CDR3 is CASSLQVSGADTQYF. DNA of the CDR3: TGCGCCAGCAGCCTCCAGGTGTCGGGGGCAGATACGCAGTATTTT.

V is TRBV7-8 and J is TRBJ1-6, with a possible D match to TRBD1 (6 bases). This CDR3 contains 15 residues. The V end was cut by 8 bases, the J end by 5 bases, with 16 bases between. The V gene's germline CDR1 is SGHVS and CDR2 FQNEAQ. CDR3 coding DNA: TGTGCCAGCGGGAAGGGGACAAATGATAATTCACCCCTCCACTTT. The encoded protein is CASGKGTNDNSPLHF.

The chain recombines TRBV7-8 with TRBJ2-1; D is unclear. CDR1 SGHVS and CDR2 FQNEAQ come from the germline V gene. The CDR3 length is 13 residues. V lost 1 base, J lost 9 bases, and 10 bases lay in between. The CDR3, as DNA: TGTGCCAGCAGCTTAGGAGAGGCCGGTGAGCAGTTCTTC. Its protein is CASSLGEAGEQFF. The full variable domain, with the rest looked up from reference TRBV7-8 and TRBJ2-1, is GAGVSQSPRYKVAKRGQDVALRCDPISGHVSLFWYQQALGQGPEFLTYFQNEAQLDKSGLPSDRFFAERPEGSVSTLKIQRTQQEDSAVYLCASSLGEAGEQFFGPGTRLTVL.

The chain has TRBV28 and TRBJ1-4; no reliable D call. The CDR3 consists of 14 residues. Germline V gene lookup returns CDR1 MDHEN and CDR2 SYDVKM. The V end was cut by 3 bases, the J end by 12 bases, with 17 bases between. CDR3 sequence reads: CASSLNAVSGELFF. For the CDR3, the DNA is TGTGCCAGCAGTTTGAACGCGGTTTCGGGAGAACTGTTTTTT.

V usage is TRBV4-2 and J usage is TRBJ1-4, with a tentative D call TRBD1 (5 bases). Germline V CDR1 and CDR2: LGHNA, YNFKEQ. This CDR3 spans 16 amino acids. Trimming stripped 0 bases from V and 8 bases from J, with 16 bases between. CDR3 sequence: CASSQDDGGRHEKLFF. The CDR3 DNA is TGTGCCAGCAGCCAAGACGACGGGGGGAGGCACGAAAAACTGTTTTTT.

This clone was picked up a small number of times. The chain has TRBV4-1 and TRBJ2-7; TRBD2 matches at 7 bases. The V gene end was trimmed by 4 bases and the J gene end by 0 bases; junction bases not matched to a gene: 9. Germline V lookup: CDR1 MGHRA, CDR2 YSYEKL. The CDR3 length is 16 residues. CDR3 DNA: TGCGCCAGCAGCCCGCTGCTAGCGGTGAGCTCCTACGAGCAGTACTTC. It codes for CASSPLLAVSSYEQYF.

This sequence joins TRBV12-5 and TRBJ2-7; no firm D call. Trimming removed 2 bases from V and 0 bases from J, with 17 bases in between. Germline lookup yields CDR1 LGHNT and CDR2 FRNRAP. CDR3 length: 17 residues. The DNA of the CDR3 is TGTGCTAGTGGTTTGTTTCCGAGGCTCTCGAGCTCCTACGAGCAGTACTTC. This encodes CASGLFPRLSSSYEQYF.

The chain has TRBV9 and TRBJ1-3; tentative D call: TRBD1 (5 bases). V lost 4 bases to trimming and J lost 0 bases, with 14 bases between them. CDR1 SGDLS and CDR2 YYNGEE come from the germline V gene. The CDR3 has 16 amino acids. The CDR3 DNA follows: TGTGCCAGCAGCCCACGGGGGTCGCTCTCTGGAAACACCATATATTTT. This gives the protein CASSPRGSLSGNTIYF.

The chain is built from TRBV6-6 and TRBJ2-7; D is perhaps TRBD1 (5 bases). Germline CDR1 MNHNY, CDR2 SVGAGI (reference sequence). Between the trimmed V and J ends, which lost 4 bases and 0 bases, there was a span of 10 bases. The CDR3 totals 14 residues. The DNA for the CDR3 is TGTGCCAGCAGTTTCGACAGCAGCTCCTACGAGCAGTACTTC. Translation: CASSFDSSSYEQYF.

The chain combines TRBV2 with TRBJ2-1, with TRBD2 as a possible D gene (6 bases). The CDR3 is 13 residues long. In germline, CDR1 is SNHLY, CDR2 FYNNEI. V lost 6 bases to trimming and J lost 7 bases, with 13 bases between them. The CDR3 coding sequence is TGTGCCAGCAGGCCGGGGGTGGGTAATGAGCAGTTCTTC. Amino acids: CASRPGVGNEQFF. Complete variable domain (other parts from reference TRBV2 and TRBJ2-1): EPEVTQTPSHQVTQMGQEVILRCVPISNHLYFYWYRQILGQKVEFLVSFYNNEISEKSEIFDDQFSVERPDGSNFTLKIRSTKLEDSAMYFCASRPGVGNEQFFGPGTRLTVL.

The chain combines TRBV4-1 with TRBJ2-2, with 9 nucleotides matching TRBD2. The CDR3 covers 19 residues. The junction had 17 bases not matched to a gene; V was cut back by 4 bases and J by 5 bases. Germline values: CDR1 MGHRA, CDR2 YSYEKL. The CDR3 DNA reads as TGCGCCAGCAGCCCGCCGGGACTAGCCATGGGGGGAAAGACCGGGGAGCTGTTTTTT. As protein: CASSPPGLAMGGKTGELFF.

The chain couples TRBV27 to TRBJ1-1; the D gene is possibly TRBD1 (6 bases). CDR3 length: 14 amino acids. The germline V gene encodes CDR1 MNHEY and CDR2 SMNVEV (reference sequence). With 4 bases removed from V and 7 bases from J, the gap between germline ends came to 16 bases. The CDR3 protein is CASSYLPGGHEAFF. CDR3 sequence (DNA): TGTGCCAGCAGTTATCTGCCGGGGGGGCATGAAGCTTTCTTT.

The CDR3: CASTGQGVGNTEAFF. CDR3 bases: TGTGCCAGTACGGGACAGGGGGTGGGGAACACTGAAGCTTTCTTT. This chain connects TRBV19 to TRBJ1-1; 11 positions agree with TRBD1. In germline, CDR1 is LNHDA, CDR2 SQIVND (reference sequence). The CDR3 loop spans 15 amino acids. V was clipped by 7 bases and J by 1 base; unmatched bases: 5.

CDR3 in amino acids: CASSLRGSQETQYF. The CDR3 bases are TGTGCCAGCAGCTTGCGGGGGAGCCAAGAGACCCAGTACTTC. V gene TRBV5-6 combines with J gene TRBJ2-5; TRBD2 might be the D (6 bases). CDR3 length: 14 amino acids. Looked up from germline, CDR1 is SGHDT and CDR2 is YYEEEE. Trimming took 1 base from V and 1 from J, leaving 8 bases between them.

For this clone: The same CDR3 is also encoded by other DNA sequences in this sample. The chain employs TRBV5-1 and TRBJ1-1; 7 bases agree with TRBD1. V dropped 4 bases and J dropped 6; count of bases not matched to a gene: 3. Germline-derived CDR1 and CDR2 are SGHRS and YFSETQ. The CDR3 extends over 12 amino acids. CDR3 residues: CASSATGAEAFF. The CDR3 nucleotides are TGCGCCAGCAGCGCCACAGGGGCTGAAGCTTTCTTT.

The chain joins TRBV6-1 to TRBJ2-5, with TRBD2 matching 15 bases. J gave up 2 bases and V 3 bases, and 4 bases lay outside the gene matches. The CDR3 runs to 17 residues. From germline, CDR1 is MNHNS and CDR2 SASEGT. CDR3 nucleotide sequence: TGTGCCAGCAGTGAGGGACTAGCGGGGGGATCTCAAGAGACCCAGTACTTC. Residues: CASSEGLAGGSQETQYF.

This clone occurred once. The genes are TRBV7-6 and TRBJ2-7; tentative D call: TRBD1 (5 bases). The CDR3 sequence is 15 residues long. V lost 5 bases and J lost 5, with 19 bases in between. Per the germline V gene, CDR1 is SGHVS and CDR2 is FNYEAQ. The CDR3, as DNA: TGTGCCAGCAGCCGGTCCCTTGGGCAGGGTGACGAGCAGTACTTC. It translates to CASSRSLGQGDEQYF.

This clone has just one count. The chain employs TRBV6-6 and TRBJ2-2; TRBD2 matches at 15 bases. V lost 8 bases, J lost 5 bases, and 0 bases stayed unmatched. Germline values: CDR1 MNHNY, CDR2 SVGAGI (reference sequence). The length of the CDR3 is 14 residues. Here the CDR3 reads CASGTSGRTGELFF. The CDR3 bases are TGTGCCAGCGGGACTAGCGGGAGGACCGGGGAGCTGTTTTTT.